These T cell receptor beta chains were read from a single sample in a study of T-cell memory formation after mild COVID-19. MiXCR, applied by TCRdb to the 5' RACE reads, yields one record per CDR3 protein. The sample comprises 300,000 to 400,000 distinct CDR3 sequences, around 21% of which are singletons, and approximately 12% rests with the top ten. Sequencing used PBMCs or a T cell subset sorted from them (not recorded which). These receptors all come from an adult woman who had mild COVID-19 (a few samples of this study predate the infection). Cell type and time point are not known. CDR3s include the opening cysteine and the closing phenylalanine or tryptophan. The order of the fields is J gene, clone size, V gene, D gene, CDR3 protein, CDR3 DNA. A D gene is named only where the DNA matches it firmly. Not every row has a clone size; where given, it reads once, few, many or a size class.

TRBJ2-5,NA,TRBV5-1,TRBD1,CASARQGQETQYF,TGCGCCAGCGCCCGACAGGGGCAAGAGACCCAGTACTTC
TRBJ1-1,NA,TRBV6-6,NA,CASSYGWDTEAFF,TGTGCCAGCAGTTACGGATGGGACACTGAAGCTTTCTTT
TRBJ2-1,NA,TRBV12-3/TRBV12-4,NA,CASKLGQNLYNEQFF,TGTGCCAGCAAACTAGGACAGAACCTCTACAATGAGCAGTTCTTC
TRBJ1-1,NA,TRBV5-1,TRBD1,CASSLGGGAEAFF,TGCGCCAGCAGCTTGGGAGGGGGCGCCGAAGCTTTCTTT
TRBJ2-1,NA,TRBV7-6,TRBD1,CASSLGTGALDEQFF,TGTGCCAGCAGCTTAGGGACAGGGGCATTGGATGAGCAGTTCTTC
TRBJ2-5,NA,TRBV18,TRBD2,CASSPIPGLAGVGETQYF,TGTGCCAGCTCACCAATCCCGGGACTAGCGGGAGTCGGAGAGACCCAGTACTTC
TRBJ2-1,few,TRBV29-1,TRBD2,CSVEGSGRVNEQFF,TGCAGCGTTGAAGGCAGCGGGAGGGTTAATGAGCAGTTCTTC
TRBJ2-6,few,TRBV21-1,NA,CASKSQVMGLSPPPGANVLTF,TGTGCCAGCAAGTCCCAGGTTATGGGGCTTTCCCCACCCCCTGGGGCCAACGTCCTGACTTTC
TRBJ2-7,few,TRBV12-3/TRBV12-4,NA,CASSFEEGTYEQYF,TGTGCCAGCAGTTTTGAAGAGGGAACCTACGAGCAGTACTTC
TRBJ2-1,few,TRBV12-3/TRBV12-4,NA,CASSLGAASYNEQFF,TGTGCCAGCAGTTTAGGGGCAGCTTCCTACAATGAGCAGTTCTTC
TRBJ2-1,few,TRBV27,NA,CASSLSGWGQNEQFF,TGTGCCAGCAGTTTAAGTGGGTGGGGGCAAAATGAGCAGTTCTTC
TRBJ2-5,NA,TRBV6-2/TRBV6-3,NA,CASSYAGVQETQYF,TGTGCCAGCAGTTACGCAGGGGTTCAGGAGACCCAGTACTTC
TRBJ1-5,few,TRBV6-5,TRBD1,CASTPLTTGPQPQHF,TGTGCCAGCACCCCTTTAACGACAGGGCCTCAGCCCCAGCATTTT
TRBJ2-3,NA,TRBV4-1,NA,CASSQVLRDDTQYF,TGCGCCAGCAGCCAAGTACTCAGGGATGATACGCAGTATTTT